Listed below are T cell receptor beta chains from one sample, sequenced in a study of blood T cell repertoires in COVID-19. The data were produced by immunoSEQ multiplex PCR, yet TCRdb's version contains in-frame clones alone and is incomplete. The table shows around 190,000 clones, with 86% occurring only once. Sequenced material: PBMCs or T cells enriched from blood (not recorded which). These receptors originate from a man between 35 and 55 years old with acute COVID-19. Each CDR3 is given with its conserved first and last residue. A D gene is named only where the DNA matches it firmly.

J gene	D gene	V gene	CDR3 protein
TRBJ2-7	NA	TRBV2	CASNQGFYEQYF
TRBJ1-1	TRBD1	TRBV12-5	CASGLDRVTEAFF
TRBJ1-6	NA	TRBV19	CASSMARAGDSPLHF
TRBJ2-1	TRBD2	TRBV7-3	CASGGSSYNEQFF
TRBJ1-2	NA	TRBV21-1	CASSNCYRGLNGYTF
TRBJ1-3	NA	TRBV6-6	CASSYGGDAGNTIYF
TRBJ2-7	NA	TRBV2	CASSYQIVLLPRRDYEQYF
TRBJ1-2	NA	TRBV28	CASMGRAGDGYTF
TRBJ1-1	TRBD1	TRBV14	CASSQVGGGFTEAFF
TRBJ1-2	NA	TRBV30	CAWSVSGFLSGYTF
TRBJ2-7	NA	TRBV27	CATKNRENYEQYF
TRBJ1-1	NA	TRBV19	CASMSPGHLNTEAFF
TRBJ2-7	TRBD1	TRBV6-1	CASSELTGTPYEQYF
TRBJ2-3	NA	TRBV6-4	CASSAQFTDTQYF
TRBJ1-2	TRBD1	TRBV28	CAYGQVGSHRDTF
TRBJ2-1	NA	TRBV9	CASSVASYRDGEQFF
TRBJ2-2	TRBD1	TRBV19	CASSTRTGEVGELFF
TRBJ2-7	TRBD2	TRBV5-5	CASSLAAGGWYEQYF
TRBJ1-5	NA	TRBV7-8	CASSLLGRAIYQPQHF
TRBJ1-1	TRBD1	TRBV5-1	CASSSDRVGTEAFF
TRBJ1-2	TRBD1	TRBV5-4	CASSWVDRVNYGYTF
TRBJ2-7	NA	TRBV10-3	CAISDRDRSRDEQYF
TRBJ1-2	TRBD1	TRBV14	CASSQRATGVDGYTF
TRBJ2-3	NA	TRBV5-1	CASSLVPSQRTDTQYF
TRBJ2-1	TRBD2	TRBV6-6	CASSPALLAGGGNEQFF
TRBJ2-1	NA	TRBV5-8	CASSRTRDSYNEQFF
TRBJ1-6	TRBD1	TRBV10-3	CAIADRDAGVDSPLHF
TRBJ2-1	NA	TRBV7-9	CASSYGGRGYNEQFF
TRBJ1-2	TRBD1	TRBV7-2	CASSLSGTASSLGYGYTF
TRBJ1-4	TRBD1	TRBV7-9	CASSLRTGGDEKLFF
TRBJ1-2	TRBD1	TRBV2	CASLQRGRGYTF
TRBJ2-7	NA	TRBV30	CACTNSSLWVEQYF
TRBJ2-1	NA	TRBV7-9	CASSRSPYNEQFF
TRBJ2-7	NA	TRBV3-1/TRBV3-2	CASSQGDLAGRGEQYF
TRBJ1-2	TRBD1	TRBV6-5	CASRVTGVYGYTF
TRBJ1-4	NA	TRBV28	CASSSSGRGEKLFF
TRBJ1-1	NA	TRBV30	CAWSVSGINTEAFF
TRBJ2-1	TRBD1	TRBV7-3	CASSLLPGQGLTSYNEQFF
TRBJ2-7	NA	TRBV11-1	CASSFASGFSYEQYF
TRBJ1-3	NA	TRBV2	CASVKVTWQGPLAGNTIYF
TRBJ1-5	TRBD1	TRBV4-1	CASSQVVGQGDQPQHF
TRBJ2-1	TRBD1	TRBV27	CASSRDRGDLDYNEQFF
TRBJ1-1	TRBD1	TRBV2	CASSRDGTGVSEAFF
TRBJ1-3	NA	TRBV3-1/TRBV3-2	CASSPFGTTGNTIYF
TRBJ2-7	NA	TRBV5-4	CASSPAPMREQYF
TRBJ2-7	TRBD2	TRBV28	CASWRRGSSYEQYF
TRBJ1-2	TRBD1	TRBV19	CASSPLGTGRSYGYTF
TRBJ2-1	NA	TRBV5-4	CASSLPASGNEQFF
TRBJ2-1	NA	TRBV2	CASTGTGGPYNEQFF